The clone carrying this T cell receptor beta chain has only one observation. The antigen is unknown. The CDR3 is 12 amino acids. V dropped 6 bases and J dropped 5 bases, with 8 bases sitting between them. Germline lookup yields CDR1 SGHVS and CDR2 FQNEAQ. The data stem from a study of lymphopenia after photon versus proton radiotherapy. General observations from the study: Oligoclonal CD8+ Temra expansion after nadir drove photon patients' diversity drop. Larger post-nadir TCR diversity loss correlated inversely with survival in deceased patients.

The assay was immunoSEQ multiplex PCR, and TCRdb's table has in-frame clones only and misses some. The sample has about 50,000 clones, approximately 82% seen once. The clonotype was recovered from a man aged 50 or older with gastric cancer. The chain recombines TRBV7-8 with TRBJ2-1; no reliable D call. Sequencing was performed on peripheral blood, taken from a patient treated with photon-based radiotherapy. The DNA of the CDR3 is TGTGCCAGCAGTCATTACCACAATGAGCAGTTCTTC. Encoded protein: CASSHYHNEQFF.